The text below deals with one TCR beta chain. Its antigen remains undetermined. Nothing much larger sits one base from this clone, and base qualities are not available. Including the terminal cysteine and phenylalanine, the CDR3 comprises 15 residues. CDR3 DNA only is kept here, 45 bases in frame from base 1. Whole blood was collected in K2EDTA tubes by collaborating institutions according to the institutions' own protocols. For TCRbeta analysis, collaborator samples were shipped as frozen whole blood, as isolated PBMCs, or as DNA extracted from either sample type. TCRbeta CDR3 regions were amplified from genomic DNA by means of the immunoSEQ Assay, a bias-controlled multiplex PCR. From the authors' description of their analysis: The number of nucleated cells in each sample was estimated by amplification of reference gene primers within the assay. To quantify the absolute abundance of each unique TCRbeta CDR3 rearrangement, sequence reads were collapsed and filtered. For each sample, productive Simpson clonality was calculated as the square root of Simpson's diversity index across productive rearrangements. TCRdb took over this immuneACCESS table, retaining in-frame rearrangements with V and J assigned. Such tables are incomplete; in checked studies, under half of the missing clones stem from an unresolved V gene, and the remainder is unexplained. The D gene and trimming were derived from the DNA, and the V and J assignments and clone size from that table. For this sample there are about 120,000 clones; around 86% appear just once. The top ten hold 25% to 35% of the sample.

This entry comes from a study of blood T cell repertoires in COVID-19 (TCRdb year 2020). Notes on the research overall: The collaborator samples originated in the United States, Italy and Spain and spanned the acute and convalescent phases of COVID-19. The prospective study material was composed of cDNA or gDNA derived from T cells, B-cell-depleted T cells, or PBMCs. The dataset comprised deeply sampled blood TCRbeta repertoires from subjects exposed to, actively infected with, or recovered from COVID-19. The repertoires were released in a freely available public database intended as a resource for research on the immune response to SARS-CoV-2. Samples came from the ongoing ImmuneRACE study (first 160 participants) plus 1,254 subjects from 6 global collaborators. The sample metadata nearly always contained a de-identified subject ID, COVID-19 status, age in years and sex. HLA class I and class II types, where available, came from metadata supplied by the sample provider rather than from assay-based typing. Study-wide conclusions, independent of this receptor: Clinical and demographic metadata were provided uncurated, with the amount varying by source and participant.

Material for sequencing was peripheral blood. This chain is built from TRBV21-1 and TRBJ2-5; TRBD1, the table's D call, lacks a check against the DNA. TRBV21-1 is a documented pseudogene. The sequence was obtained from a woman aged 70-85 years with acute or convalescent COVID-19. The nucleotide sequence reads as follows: TGTGCCAGCAGCATGAGGACAGGGCGAGGGGAGACCCAGTACTTC. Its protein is CASSMRTGRGETQYF.